The TCR beta chain described here comes from a study of shared clonotypes between healthy human individuals. Notes on the study in general: Naive subsets tended to show greater estimated richness than memory subsets. Non-shared clonotypes were found to have lower generation probabilities than the clonotypes that were shared by all four of the sorted-subset donors.

Regarding this clone: Its cognate antigen is unknown.

This CDR3 is 13 amino acids long. V gave up 3 bases and J gave up 3 bases, with 9 bases separating them. In germline, CDR1 is SGHKS, CDR2 YYEKEE (reference sequence). It was 200 to 250 ng DNA, 30,000 or so T cell genomes, that sorted-subset replicate PCRs used. Method: immunoSEQ multiplex PCR; TCRdb's copy keeps in-frame clones and lacks some. The sample consists of around 1.4 million clones, 98% of them appearing once. This sequence originates from a man younger than 40 in good health. Sequencing input: naive CD4+ T cells sorted from blood. Subset indicated: CD45RA+ positively selected. The chain uses TRBV5-5 and TRBJ1-1; unclear D gene. CDR3: CASSSNGYTEAFF. The CDR3 nucleotides are TGTGCCAGCAGCTCAAACGGATACACTGAAGCTTTCTTT.